A single sample gave rise to the 7 T cell receptor beta chains below, sequenced in a study of T cell responses to AZD1222 COVID-19 vaccine. The table came from immunoSEQ multiplex PCR; TCRdb's copy has only in-frame clones and leaves some out. The sample comprises under 130,000 clones, about 90% of which are singletons, and 2% to 3% rests with the top ten. Sequenced material: peripheral blood, taken 28 days after the second AZD1222 dose. The receptor source for this set is an adult who received the AZD1222 COVID-19 vaccine.

The chain carries TRBV18 and TRBJ1-1; D is unresolved. Trimming removed 1 base from V and 0 bases from J, with 6 bases in between. CDR1 KGHSH and CDR2 LQKENI come from the germline V gene. The CDR3 extends over 14 amino acids. This chain's CDR3 is CASSPLAMNTEAFF. In DNA form, the CDR3 reads TGTGCCAGCTCACCACTTGCTATGAACACTGAAGCTTTCTTT.

The J gene is TRBJ2-7, the V gene TRBV4-3; 7 nucleotides agree with TRBD2. Trimming removed 2 bases from V and 4 bases from J; junction bases left unmatched: 17. Per germline, CDR1 LGHNA and CDR2 YSLEER. The CDR3 contains 18 residues. CDR3 DNA sequence: TGCGCCAGCAGCCAAAATTCGGGACTAACCATTCCTCTTTACGAGCAGTACTTC. This sequence encodes CASSQNSGLTIPLYEQYF.

The rearrangement links TRBV19 to TRBJ2-3; TRBD2 matches 8 bases. V gave up 9 bases and J gave up 5 bases; unmatched junction bases: 10. Per the germline V gene, CDR1 is LNHDA and CDR2 is SQIVND (reference sequence). The CDR3 has 14 amino acids. The CDR3 protein is CASHGAGDQDTQYF. CDR3 DNA: TGTGCCAGCCACGGAGCGGGAGATCAAGATACGCAGTATTTT.

This sequence joins TRBV6-6 and TRBJ1-4; D is ambiguous. This CDR3 region has 12 residues. V was cut by 7 bases and J by 7 bases, with 10 bases left in between. Germline V CDR1 and CDR2: MNHNY, SVGAGI (reference sequence). The DNA for the CDR3 is TGTGCCAGCATTGGAGGGCCTGAAAAACTGTTTTTT. Its translation: CASIGGPEKLFF.

The table lists this clone with a few counts. The chain recombines TRBV27 with TRBJ1-2, with a possible D match to TRBD1 (6 bases). Trimming cost V 7 bases and J 4 bases, with 31 bases left between them. The CDR3 runs 19 residues. The germline gives CDR1 MNHEY, CDR2 SMNVEV (reference sequence). The chain's CDR3 is CASTSYLRYQGKKAYGYTF. DNA for the CDR3: TGTGCCAGCACCTCTTATCTCCGCTATCAGGGGAAAAAGGCCTATGGCTACACCTTC.

The chain combines TRBV30 with TRBJ2-5, with a weak D call TRBD2 (5 bases). This CDR3 has 14 amino acids. Germline-derived CDR1 and CDR2 are GTSNPN and SVGIG (reference sequence). Trimming cost V 1 base and J 1 base, with 10 bases left between them. The CDR3 loop is CAWSGSAGQETQYF. In DNA, the CDR3 is TGTGCCTGGAGTGGGTCGGCGGGCCAAGAGACCCAGTACTTC.

The chain combines TRBV5-1 with TRBJ2-7, with 13 bases identical to TRBD2. The CDR3 length is 15 residues. Trimming removed 3 bases from V and 5 bases from J; junction bases left unmatched: 5. Per the germline V gene, CDR1 is SGHRS and CDR2 is YFSETQ. Written as DNA, the CDR3 is TGCGCCAGCAGCTCACCCGGACTAGCGGGAGACGAGCAGTACTTC. Its translation: CASSSPGLAGDEQYF.